Listed below are T cell receptor beta chains from one sample, sequenced in a study of cytomegalovirus exposure and HLA in healthy donors. Produced via immunoSEQ multiplex PCR; TCRdb's table is partial and in-frame only. Here the sample spans 65,000 to 100,000 clones, more than 60% being singletons. Sequenced sample: PBMCs. The receptor set was obtained from a man aged 40-55 years in good health and CMV-seronegative. CDR3s include the opening cysteine and the closing phenylalanine or tryptophan. The D gene is left open where the match is weak. Size tells how often a clone was seen (once, few, many) or the class of an expanded clone, and some rows leave it out.

TRBV30,.,.,TRBJ2-1,TGTGCCTTCGAAGCAAATGAGCAGTTCTTC,CAFEANEQFF
TRBV9,once,.,TRBJ2-3,TGTGCCAGCAGCTTCACTTATACAGATACGCAGTATTTT,CASSFTYTDTQYF
TRBV9,.,.,TRBJ1-1,TGTGCCAGCAGCGTATCAGTTAACACTGAAGCTTTCTTT,CASSVSVNTEAFF
TRBV25-1,.,.,TRBJ1-6,TGTGCCAGCAGGGATACAGGGCTTAATTCACCCCTCCACTTT,CASRDTGLNSPLHF
TRBV28,.,.,TRBJ1-5,TGTGCCAGCAGTCCCCACAATCAGCCCCAGCATTTT,CASSPHNQPQHF
TRBV27,.,TRBD1,TRBJ1-4,TGTGCCAGCAGTTTCACAGGGGGACGGGAAAAACTGTTTTTT,CASSFTGGREKLFF
TRBV9,.,.,TRBJ1-5,TGTGCCAGCAGCGTGTTAGATAGCAATCAGCCCCAGCATTTT,CASSVLDSNQPQHF
TRBV11-2,few,.,TRBJ2-2,TGTGCCAGCAGCTTACATCGGGATGGCGGGGAGCTGTTTTTT,CASSLHRDGGELFF
TRBV5-1,.,TRBD1,TRBJ1-1,TGCGCCAGCAGCCCAACGACAGGGATGGGCACTGAAGCTTTCTTT,CASSPTTGMGTEAFF
TRBV9,.,.,TRBJ1-3,TGTGCCAGCAGCGTAGTAGACACCGCTGGAAACACCATATATTTT,CASSVVDTAGNTIYF
TRBV7-2,once,TRBD2,TRBJ2-7,TGTGCCAGCAGCCTCGCCCCGGGACTAGCGAGAGGGGTCGAGCAGTACTTC,CASSLAPGLARGVEQYF